This passage covers 26 T cell receptor beta chains from one sample sequenced in a study of early T cells in non-severe SARS-CoV-2 infection. TCRdb independently ran MiXCR on the 5' RACE reads; one entry per CDR3 protein. This table has under 65,000 distinct CDR3 sequences, approximately 12% appearing once. The source material was whole blood. The receptors originated from an adult who was a healthcare worker with PCR-confirmed SARS-CoV-2 infection or an uninfected control (not recorded which).

The chain joins TRBV7-9 to TRBJ2-3; 7 nucleotides agree with TRBD1. V lost 2 bases to trimming and J lost 5 bases; unmatched junction nucleotides: 7. Germline V lookup: CDR1 SEHNR, CDR2 FQNEAQ (reference sequence). The CDR3 length is 15 residues. This CDR3 is CASSLLGQEEDTQYF. DNA of the CDR3: TGTGCCAGCAGCTTACTCGGACAGGAGGAAGATACGCAGTATTTT.

The chain employs TRBV6-5 and TRBJ2-1; D could derive from TRBD1 or TRBD2 (7 bases each). V was shortened by 7 bases and J by 8 bases, with 15 bases between the two germline ends. Germline CDR1 is MNHEY and CDR2 is SVGAGI. The CDR3 is 13 residues long. The CDR3 region has the DNA TGTGCCAGCACAGGGGGGGCGAAGTATGAGCAGTTCTTC. Protein product: CASTGGAKYEQFF.

This clonotype has a count of ten or more. The chain links TRBV5-6 to TRBJ2-1; 9 bases align to TRBD1. Trimming cost V 0 bases and J 5 bases; bases outside gene matches: 6. The CDR3 is 16 residues long. CDR1 and CDR2 (germline): SGHDT, YYEEEE. The CDR3 sequence is CASSLGGTGRNNEQFF. DNA for the CDR3: TGTGCCAGCAGCTTGGGCGGGACAGGGAGGAACAATGAGCAGTTCTTC.

This rearrangement joins TRBV15 to TRBJ2-3; D ambiguous. V was cut by 0 bases and J by 5 bases, with 6 bases left in between. This CDR3 contains 13 residues. Germline V gene data show CDR1 as LNHNV and CDR2 as YYDKDF (reference sequence). The CDR3 loop reads CATSRDKGDTQYF. The DNA of the CDR3 is TGTGCCACCAGCAGAGATAAGGGAGATACGCAGTATTTT.

This clonotype was detected only a few times. J is TRBJ1-2 and V is TRBV5-1; 9 bases are a match to TRBD1. V was pared by 1 base and J by 6 bases, with 7 bases of the junction left unmatched. From germline, CDR1 is SGHRS and CDR2 YFSETQ. This CDR3 contains 15 residues. CDR3 in DNA: TGCGCCAGCAGCTTGCCGGGACAGGGACTCAATGGCTACACCTTC. Protein sequence: CASSLPGQGLNGYTF.

The J gene is TRBJ1-1, the V gene TRBV25-1; a possible D gene is TRBD1 (6 bases). With 2 bases removed from V and 1 base from J, the gap between germline ends came to 17 bases. CDR1 and CDR2 (germline): MGHDK, SYGVNS. The CDR3 runs to 17 residues. The CDR3: CASSEHPGGGGNTEAFF. CDR3 DNA sequence: TGTGCCAGCAGTGAACACCCGGGGGGCGGAGGGAACACTGAAGCTTTCTTT. The full variable domain, with the rest looked up from reference TRBV25-1 and TRBJ1-1, is EADIYQTPRYLVIGTGKKITLECSQTMGHDKMYWYQQDPGMELHLIHYSYGVNSTEKGDLSSESTVSRIRTEHFPLTLESARPSHTSQYLCASSEHPGGGGNTEAFFGQGTRLTVV.

At least ten counts were recorded for this clonotype. The chain links TRBV7-2 to TRBJ1-4; 7 nucleotides align to TRBD1. This CDR3 has 15 amino acids. CDR1 and CDR2 from the germline V gene are SGHTA and FQGNSA. V was pared by 5 bases and J by 3 bases, with 6 bases of the junction left unmatched. CDR3 amino acids: CASSPGGPANEKLFF. The DNA of the CDR3 is TGTGCCAGCAGCCCAGGGGGGCCAGCTAATGAAAAACTGTTTTTT. The variable domain in full, with the rest retrieved from reference TRBV7-2 and TRBJ1-4, is GAGVSQSPSNKVTEKGKDVELRCDPISGHTALYWYRQSLGQGLEFLIYFQGNSAPDKSGLPSDRFSAERTGGSVSTLTIQRTQQEDSAVYLCASSPGGPANEKLFFGSGTQLSVL.

In its sample, this clonotype was seen many times. This sequence joins TRBV4-3 and TRBJ2-3; the D gene is possibly TRBD1 (5 bases). Germline-derived CDR1 and CDR2 are LGHNA and YSLEER. V was pared by 0 bases and J by 6 bases, with 7 bases between. This CDR3 contains 13 residues. The CDR3 nucleotides are TGCGCCAGCAGCCAAGAGGACACGGATACGCAGTATTTT. It codes for CASSQEDTDTQYF.

The CDR3 region is CSAPSGNSPLHF. The CDR3 bases are TGCAGTGCTCCTTCAGGGAATTCACCCCTCCACTTT. The chain has TRBV20-1 and TRBJ1-6; maybe TRBD1 (5 bases). The CDR3 contains 12 residues. Trimming cost V 5 bases and J 7 bases, with 9 bases left between them. Germline V CDR1 and CDR2: DFQATT, SNEGSKA (reference sequence).

The sample holds a few counts of this clonotype. The chain is built from TRBV29-1 and TRBJ2-3; D possibly uses TRBD1 or TRBD2 (5 bases each). The CDR3 totals 14 residues. Germline V gives CDR1 SQVTM, CDR2 ANQGSEA. V lost 0 bases and J 1 base, leaving 8 bases between the germline ends. The CDR3 sequence: CSVEEGVGTDTQYF. The DNA for the CDR3 is TGCAGCGTTGAAGAGGGGGTCGGCACAGATACGCAGTATTTT.

The sample holds many counts of this clonotype. The J gene is TRBJ2-7, the V gene TRBV7-9; 9 bases are a match to TRBD1. Per the germline V gene, CDR1 is SEHNR and CDR2 is FQNEAQ (reference sequence). The CDR3 has 15 residues. V was pared by 5 bases and J by 1 base, with 6 bases of the junction left unmatched. Here the CDR3 DNA reads TGTGCCAGCAGCCTTTCGACAGGGGGTTCCTACGAGCAGTACTTC. This encodes CASSLSTGGSYEQYF.

The chain uses TRBV7-2 and TRBJ2-7; D unresolved. Germline lookup yields CDR1 SGHTA and CDR2 FQGNSA. Deletions cut 2 bases from V and 9 bases from J, with 20 bases between. The length of the CDR3 is 15 residues. DNA of the CDR3: TGTGCCAGCAGCTTATTCCAAAACATCGGTTCCCGGCAGTACTTC. It translates to CASSLFQNIGSRQYF.

The chain is built from TRBV6-1 and TRBJ1-2, with TRBD1 as a possible D gene (5 bases). V was shortened by 6 bases and J by 2 bases, with 22 bases between the two germline ends. The CDR3 sequence is 17 residues long. Germline assignment: CDR1 MNHNS and CDR2 SASEGT. The CDR3 region is CASSETGPGPANYGYTF. In nucleotides, the CDR3 is TGTGCCAGCAGCGAAACGGGGCCCGGGCCAGCAAACTATGGCTACACCTTC.

This chain joins TRBV20-1 and TRBJ1-5, with 9 bases fitting TRBD1. V lost 6 bases to trimming and J lost 3 bases; unmatched junction nucleotides: 6. This CDR3 has 14 amino acids. In germline, CDR1 is DFQATT, CDR2 SNEGSKA (reference sequence). The CDR3 loop reads CSANSQGANQPQHF. The CDR3 coding sequence is TGCAGTGCCAACTCACAGGGGGCCAATCAGCCCCAGCATTTT.

The chain recombines TRBV20-1 with TRBJ1-2; the D gene is possibly TRBD1 (6 bases). CDR3 length equals 12 residues. Germline lookup yields CDR1 DFQATT and CDR2 SNEGSKA (reference sequence). Trimming shortened V by 6 bases and J by 5 bases, and 13 bases separated the two germline ends. This CDR3 is CSAEQGGYGYTF. CDR3 nucleotides: TGCAGTGCGGAACAGGGAGGGTATGGCTACACCTTC.

The gene calls are TRBV7-8 and TRBJ2-3; D tentatively reads TRBD1 or TRBD2 (5 bases each). Between the trimmed V and J ends, which lost 5 bases and 1 base, there was a span of 19 bases. Germline V gene data show CDR1 as SGHVS and CDR2 as FQNEAQ. The CDR3 covers 17 residues. CDR3 DNA sequence: TGTGCCAGCAGCCCTCTGGGACGGTTAGACCGCACAGATACGCAGTATTTT. Amino acids: CASSPLGRLDRTDTQYF.

This clonotype turned up a few times. The V and J genes are TRBV6-2 or TRBV6-3 and TRBJ2-5; 12 bases line up with TRBD2. Per germline, CDR1 MNHEY and CDR2 SVGEGT. J lost 5 bases, V lost 4 bases, and 11 bases had no gene match. CDR3 length: 17 residues. CDR3 sequence: CASSSGLAGPSVETQYF. Written as DNA, the CDR3 is TGTGCCAGCAGTTCCGGACTAGCGGGGCCGAGTGTGGAGACCCAGTACTTC.

This clonotype was observed a few times. The chain recombines TRBV20-1 with TRBJ2-4; perhaps TRBD1 as D (5 bases). The CDR3 runs to 11 residues. Germline CDR1 and CDR2: DFQATT and SNEGSKA (reference sequence). V lost 6 bases and J 9 bases, leaving 12 bases between the germline ends. The CDR3 region has the DNA TGCAGTGCGGGGCCGTCCGGCATTCAGTACTTC. The encoded protein is CSAGPSGIQYF.

This clonotype was counted only a few times. J is TRBJ2-3 and V is TRBV29-1; D is uncertain. There are 13 residues in the CDR3. CDR1 and CDR2 from the germline V gene are SQVTM and ANQGSEA. V lost 4 bases and J lost 2, with 10 bases in between. The CDR3 region has the DNA TGCAGCGTTGCTGGGGTGGTCACAGATACGCAGTATTTT. As protein: CSVAGVVTDTQYF.

In this sample, this clonotype turned up a few times. The rearrangement links TRBV10-2 to TRBJ2-7; weak D call: TRBD2 (5 bases). The CDR3 covers 14 residues. Between the trimmed V and J ends, which lost 3 bases and 3 bases, there was a span of 12 bases. Per the germline V gene, CDR1 is WSHSY and CDR2 is SAAADI. The CDR3 loop reads CASSDSSSDYEQYF. The CDR3 DNA reads TGCGCCAGCAGTGATTCTAGTAGCGACTACGAGCAGTACTTC.

The chain joins TRBV12-3 or TRBV12-4 to TRBJ2-5; D might be TRBD1 or TRBD2, each matching 5 bases. This CDR3 is built from 14 residues. Trimming took off 6 bases at V and 5 bases at J, with 16 bases between the two ends. CDR3 residues: CASSQGARGETQYF. CDR3 in DNA: TGTGCCAGCAGCCAGGGTGCAAGAGGGGAGACCCAGTACTTC.

This clonotype occurred many times. V is TRBV4-3 and J is TRBJ2-7, with D uncertain. The V end lost 0 bases, the J end lost 7 bases, and 16 bases lay between the germline ends. The CDR3 is made up of 15 amino acids. CDR1 LGHNA and CDR2 YSLEER come from the germline V gene. The CDR3: CASSQDPGPLWEQYF. In DNA form, the CDR3 reads TGCGCCAGCAGCCAAGACCCAGGACCCCTCTGGGAGCAGTACTTC.

The table lists this clonotype with a few counts. The chain combines TRBV30 with TRBJ2-3; either TRBD1 or TRBD2 may supply D (6 bases each). The germline V gene encodes CDR1 GTSNPN and CDR2 SVGIG (reference sequence). Trimming cost V 2 bases and J 6 bases, with 15 bases left between them. The CDR3 sequence is 14 residues long. The CDR3 nucleotides read TGTGCCTGGAGTTCCCTGGGGGGCTGGGATACGCAGTATTTT. Its translation: CAWSSLGGWDTQYF.

This clonotype was seen at least ten times. This rearrangement joins TRBV27 to TRBJ2-7; D gene ambiguous. Germline values: CDR1 MNHEY, CDR2 SMNVEV (reference sequence). This CDR3 region has 12 residues. Trimming stripped 2 bases from V and 3 bases from J, with 5 bases between. CDR3 nucleotides: TGTGCCAGCAGTTTACCGGGCTACGAGCAGTACTTC. Translation gives CASSLPGYEQYF.

V gene TRBV18 combines with J gene TRBJ1-1; D perhaps matches TRBD1 (6 bases). CDR3 size: 16 residues. Trimming left V 3 bases short and J 0 bases short, with 14 bases between. Germline CDR1 and CDR2: KGHSH and LQKENI. In DNA form, the CDR3 reads TGTGCCAGCTCACCGACACAGGGCAGCATGAACACTGAAGCTTTCTTT. Its translation is CASSPTQGSMNTEAFF. The full variable domain, in which reference TRBV18 and TRBJ1-1 provide the parts outside the CDR3, is NAGVMQNPRHLVRRRGQEARLRCSPMKGHSHVYWYRQLPEEGLKFMVYLQKENIIDESGMPKERFSAEFPKEGPSILRIQQVVRGDSAAYFCASSPTQGSMNTEAFFGQGTRLTVV.

This clonotype has just a few counts. This rearrangement joins TRBV7-2 to TRBJ1-1; no clear D gene. Trimming took 0 bases from V and 5 from J, leaving 7 bases between them. Germline V CDR1 and CDR2: SGHTA, FQGNSA. The CDR3 totals 13 residues. The CDR3 sequence: CASSLAPGTEAFF. The CDR3 DNA reads TGTGCCAGCAGCTTAGCCCCCGGGACTGAAGCTTTCTTT.